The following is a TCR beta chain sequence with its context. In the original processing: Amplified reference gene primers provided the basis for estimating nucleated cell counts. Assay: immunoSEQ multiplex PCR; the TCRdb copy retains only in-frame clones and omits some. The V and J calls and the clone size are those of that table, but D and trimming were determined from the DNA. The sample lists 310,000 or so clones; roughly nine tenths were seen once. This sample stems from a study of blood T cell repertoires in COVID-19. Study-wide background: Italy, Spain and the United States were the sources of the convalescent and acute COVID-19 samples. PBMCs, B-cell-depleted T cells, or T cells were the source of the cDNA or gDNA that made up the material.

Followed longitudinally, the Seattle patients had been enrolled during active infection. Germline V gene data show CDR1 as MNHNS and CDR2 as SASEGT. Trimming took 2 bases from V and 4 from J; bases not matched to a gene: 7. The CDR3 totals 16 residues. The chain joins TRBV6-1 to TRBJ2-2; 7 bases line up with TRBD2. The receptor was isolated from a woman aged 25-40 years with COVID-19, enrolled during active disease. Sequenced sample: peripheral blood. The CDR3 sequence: CASSEMGGMVTGELFF. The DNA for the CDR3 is TGTGCCAGCAGTGAAATGGGAGGGATGGTCACCGGGGAGCTGTTTTTT.